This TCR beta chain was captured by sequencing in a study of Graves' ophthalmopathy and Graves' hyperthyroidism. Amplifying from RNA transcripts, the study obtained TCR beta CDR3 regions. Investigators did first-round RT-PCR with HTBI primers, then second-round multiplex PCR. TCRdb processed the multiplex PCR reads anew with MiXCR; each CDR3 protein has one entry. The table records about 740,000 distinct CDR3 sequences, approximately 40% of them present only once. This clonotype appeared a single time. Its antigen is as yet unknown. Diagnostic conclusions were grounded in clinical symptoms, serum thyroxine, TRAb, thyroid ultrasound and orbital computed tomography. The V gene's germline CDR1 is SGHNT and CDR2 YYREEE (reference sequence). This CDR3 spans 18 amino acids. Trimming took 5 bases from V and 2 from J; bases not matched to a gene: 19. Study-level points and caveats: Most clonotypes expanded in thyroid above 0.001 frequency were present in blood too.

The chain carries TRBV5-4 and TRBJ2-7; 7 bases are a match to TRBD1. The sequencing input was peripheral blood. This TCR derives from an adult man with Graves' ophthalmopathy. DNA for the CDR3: TGTGCCAGCAGTGAGACCCTAAACCTCGGGACAGTAACCTACGAGCAGTACTTC. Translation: CASSETLNLGTVTYEQYF.